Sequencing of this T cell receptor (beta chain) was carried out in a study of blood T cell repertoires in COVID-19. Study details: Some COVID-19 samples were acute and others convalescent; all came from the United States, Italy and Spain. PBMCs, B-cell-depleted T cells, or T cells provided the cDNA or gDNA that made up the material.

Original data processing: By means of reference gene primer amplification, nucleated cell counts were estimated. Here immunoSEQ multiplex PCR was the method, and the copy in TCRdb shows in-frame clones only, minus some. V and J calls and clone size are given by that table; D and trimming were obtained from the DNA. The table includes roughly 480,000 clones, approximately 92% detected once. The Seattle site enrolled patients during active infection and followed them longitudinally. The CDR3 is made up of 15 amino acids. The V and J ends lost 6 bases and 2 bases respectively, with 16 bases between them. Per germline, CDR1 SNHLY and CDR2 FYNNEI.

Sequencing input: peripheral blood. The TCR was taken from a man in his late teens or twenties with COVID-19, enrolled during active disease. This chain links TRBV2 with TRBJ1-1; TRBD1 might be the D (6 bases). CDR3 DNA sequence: TGTGCCAGCAGAGATTCGACAGGCAGCAACACTGAAGCTTTCTTT. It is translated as CASRDSTGSNTEAFF. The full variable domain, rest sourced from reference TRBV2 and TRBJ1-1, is EPEVTQTPSHQVTQMGQEVILRCVPISNHLYFYWYRQILGQKVEFLVSFYNNEISEKSEIFDDQFSVERPDGSNFTLKIRSTKLEDSAMYFCASRDSTGSNTEAFFGQGTRLTVV.